Presented here are 10 T cell receptor beta chains from one specimen sequenced in a study of blood T cell repertoires in COVID-19. Sequencing used immunoSEQ multiplex PCR; TCRdb keeps in-frame clones, though not all of them. This table holds more than 70,000 clones, approximately 81% found once. Sequenced input: peripheral blood. These receptors originate from a woman aged 80 or older with active or convalescent COVID-19.

This clone was recorded a few times. J is TRBJ1-4 and V is TRBV2, with TRBD1 matching 9 bases. The CDR3 length is 14 residues. CDR1 is SNHLY and CDR2 is FYNNEI in the germline V gene. V lost 1 base, J lost 6 bases, and 0 bases stayed unmatched. The CDR3 loop reads CASSEGTGDEKLFF. CDR3 in DNA: TGTGCCAGCAGTGAAGGGACAGGGGATGAAAAACTGTTTTTT. Complete variable domain (other parts from reference TRBV2 and TRBJ1-4): EPEVTQTPSHQVTQMGQEVILRCVPISNHLYFYWYRQILGQKVEFLVSFYNNEISEKSEIFDDQFSVERPDGSNFTLKIRSTKLEDSAMYFCASSEGTGDEKLFFGSGTQLSVL.

The rearrangement joins TRBV28 to TRBJ1-5; D gene unclear. V lost 3 bases and J lost 4, with 16 bases in between. This CDR3 is 16 amino acids long. Germline assignment: CDR1 MDHEN and CDR2 SYDVKM. CDR3 DNA sequence: TGTGCCAGCAGTTTCCAACGGAGGGCGGGGAATCAGCCCCAGCATTTT. Its protein is CASSFQRRAGNQPQHF.

V usage is TRBV5-6 and J usage is TRBJ1-1; the match to TRBD1 covers 7 bases. In germline, CDR1 is SGHDT, CDR2 YYEEEE. Germline trimming cut 5 bases from V and 1 base from J; bases unmatched to any gene: 2. The CDR3 loop spans 13 amino acids. The chain's CDR3 is CASRWTGNTEAFF. The DNA for the CDR3 is TGTGCCAGCAGGTGGACAGGGAACACTGAAGCTTTCTTT.

The genes are TRBV5-1 and TRBJ1-1; a possible D gene is TRBD1 (5 bases). The CDR3 extends over 15 amino acids. Germline-derived CDR1 and CDR2 are SGHRS and YFSETQ. V shed 4 bases and J shed 4 bases, with 17 bases lying between them. The CDR3 DNA reads as TGCGCCAGCAGCGCCGGGGACTTCCCGGGCACTGAAGCTTTCTTT. Translation: CASSAGDFPGTEAFF.

The genes are TRBV6-2 or TRBV6-3 and TRBJ2-1, with TRBD2 as a possible D gene (6 bases). Trimming removed 4 bases from V and 3 bases from J, with 13 bases in between. The CDR3 is made up of 15 amino acids. Germline V gene sequence: CDR1 MNHEY, CDR2 SVGEGT. CDR3 in DNA: TGTGCCAGCAGTTCGGGGGAGTTGGGCTACAATGAGCAGTTCTTC. Amino acid sequence: CASSSGELGYNEQFF.

The genes are TRBV10-2 and TRBJ2-3, with D perhaps TRBD2 (5 bases). Trimming shortened V by 5 bases and J by 6 bases, and 9 bases separated the two germline ends. Germline V gene lookup returns CDR1 WSHSY and CDR2 SAAADI. The CDR3 runs to 12 residues. In nucleotides, the CDR3 is TGCGCCAGCAGTACTAGTAAGGATACGCAGTATTTT. Residues: CASSTSKDTQYF.

This clone was found once. The chain links TRBV7-3 to TRBJ2-7; possible D gene TRBD1, 6 bases. Deletions cut 5 bases from V and 0 bases from J, with 8 bases between. The V gene's germline CDR1 is SGHTA and CDR2 FQGTGA. The CDR3 loop spans 13 amino acids. CDR3 nucleotides: TGTGCCAGCAGCAGGGACAACTCCTACGAGCAGTACTTC. Translated: CASSRDNSYEQYF.

The chain employs TRBV2 and TRBJ2-4; D perhaps matches TRBD1 (6 bases). The V gene's germline CDR1 is SNHLY and CDR2 FYNNEI. CDR3 size: 15 residues. V was trimmed by 0 bases and J by 4 bases, leaving 10 bases between them. CDR3 sequence (DNA): TGTGCCAGCAGTGAAGCGCCAGGGGTAAAAAACATTCAGTACTTC. Protein: CASSEAPGVKNIQYF. Looking up the rest from reference TRBV2 and TRBJ2-4 gives the full variable domain: EPEVTQTPSHQVTQMGQEVILRCVPISNHLYFYWYRQILGQKVEFLVSFYNNEISEKSEIFDDQFSVERPDGSNFTLKIRSTKLEDSAMYFCASSEAPGVKNIQYFGAGTRLSVL.

The rearrangement links TRBV6-6 to TRBJ1-1; 7 bases agree with TRBD1. Germline V gene lookup returns CDR1 MNHNY and CDR2 SVGAGI (reference sequence). The CDR3 contains 13 residues. V lost 5 bases, J lost 8 bases, and 8 bases stayed unmatched. CDR3 loop: CASSPYDRVEAFF. CDR3 bases: TGTGCCAGCAGTCCGTATGACAGGGTGGAAGCTTTCTTT.

CDR3 loop: CSARGLAGRSSTDTQYF. The CDR3 nucleotides read TGCAGTGCTCGTGGACTAGCGGGGAGAAGTAGCACAGATACGCAGTATTTT. This chain links TRBV20-1 with TRBJ2-3, with 12 nucleotides matching TRBD2. CDR3 length: 17 residues. With 5 bases clipped from V and 0 bases from J, the junction kept 9 bases outside the gene matches. In germline, CDR1 is DFQATT, CDR2 SNEGSKA (reference sequence).